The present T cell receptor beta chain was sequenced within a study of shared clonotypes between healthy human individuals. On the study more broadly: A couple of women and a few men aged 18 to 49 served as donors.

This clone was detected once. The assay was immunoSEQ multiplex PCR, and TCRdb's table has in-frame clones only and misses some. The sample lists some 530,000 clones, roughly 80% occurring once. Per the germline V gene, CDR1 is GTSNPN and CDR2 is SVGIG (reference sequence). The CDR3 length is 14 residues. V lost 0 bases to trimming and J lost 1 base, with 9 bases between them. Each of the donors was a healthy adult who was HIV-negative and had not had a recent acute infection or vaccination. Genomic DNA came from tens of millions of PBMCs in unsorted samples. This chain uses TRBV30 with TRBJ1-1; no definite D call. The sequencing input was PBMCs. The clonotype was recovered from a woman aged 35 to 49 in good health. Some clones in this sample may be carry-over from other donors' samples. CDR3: CAWSVLFTNTEAFF. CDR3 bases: TGTGCCTGGAGTGTACTGTTCACGAACACTGAAGCTTTCTTT.